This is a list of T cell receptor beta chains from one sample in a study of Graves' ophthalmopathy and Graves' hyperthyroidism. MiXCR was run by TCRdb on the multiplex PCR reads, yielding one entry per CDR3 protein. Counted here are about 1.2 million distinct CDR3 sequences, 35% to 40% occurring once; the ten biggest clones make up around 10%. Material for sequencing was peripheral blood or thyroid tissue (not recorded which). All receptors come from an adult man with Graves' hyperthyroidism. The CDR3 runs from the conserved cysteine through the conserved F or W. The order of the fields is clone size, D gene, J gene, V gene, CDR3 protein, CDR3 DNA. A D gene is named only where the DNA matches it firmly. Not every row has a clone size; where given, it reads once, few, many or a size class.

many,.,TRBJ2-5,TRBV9,CASSVGSAVETQYF,TGTGCCAGCAGCGTAGGGTCGGCGGTTGAGACCCAGTACTTC
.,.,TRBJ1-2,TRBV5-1,CASSLDGQNNNGYTF,TGCGCCAGCAGCTTGGATGGACAGAATAACAATGGCTACACCTTC
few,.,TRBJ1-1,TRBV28,CASSAPRAREAFF,TGTGCCAGCAGCGCACCGAGAGCACGTGAAGCTTTCTTT
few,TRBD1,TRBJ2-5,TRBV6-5,CASSKPRTGLGTQYF,TGTGCCAGCAGTAAACCCCGGACAGGTTTGGGGACCCAGTACTTC
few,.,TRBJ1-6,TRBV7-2,CASSFDMAASPLHF,TGTGCCAGCAGCTTCGACATGGCCGCTTCACCCCTCCACTTT
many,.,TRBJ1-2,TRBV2,CASSEVVVDYGYTF,TGTGCCAGCAGTGAAGTGGTGGTTGACTATGGCTACACCTTC
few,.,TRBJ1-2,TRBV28,CASSLPGRSTNYGYTF,TGTGCCAGCAGTTTACCGGGCAGGTCAACTAACTATGGCTACACCTTC
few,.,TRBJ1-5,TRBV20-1,CSATDGGPNQPQHF,TGCAGTGCTACCGACGGAGGCCCGAATCAGCCCCAGCATTTT
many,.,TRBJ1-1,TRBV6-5,CASSYILSNTEAFF,TGTGCCAGCAGTTACATCCTGTCTAACACTGAAGCTTTCTTT
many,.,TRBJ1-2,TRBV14,CASSQQGMANYGYTF,TGTGCCAGCAGCCAACAGGGAATGGCTAACTATGGCTACACCTTC
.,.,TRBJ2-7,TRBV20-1,CSARVARQDYEQYF,TGCAGTGCTAGAGTAGCAAGACAGGACTACGAGCAGTACTTC
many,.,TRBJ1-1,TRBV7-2,CASSLSQNTEAFF,TGTGCCAGCAGCTTAAGTCAGAACACTGAAGCTTTCTTT
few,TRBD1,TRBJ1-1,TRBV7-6,CASSQDLWTGRNTEAFF,TGTGCCAGCAGCCAAGATCTTTGGACAGGGCGGAACACTGAAGCTTTCTTT
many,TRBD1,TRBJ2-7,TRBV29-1,CSVAGTGPTYEQYF,TGCAGCGTTGCTGGGACAGGGCCTACCTACGAGCAGTACTTC
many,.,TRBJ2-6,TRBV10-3,CAISYRSAGANVLTF,TGTGCCATCAGCTACAGGTCGGCTGGGGCCAACGTCCTGACTTTC
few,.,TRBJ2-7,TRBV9,CASSSSMRATYEQYF,TGTGCCAGCAGTAGCAGCATGCGGGCAACCTACGAGCAGTACTTC
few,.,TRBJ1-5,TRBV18,CASSPSDNQPQHF,TGTGCCAGCTCACCCTCCGACAATCAGCCCCAGCATTTT
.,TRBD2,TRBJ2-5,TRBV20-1,CSAPRLAEPQETQYF,TGCAGTGCTCCCCGACTAGCGGAGCCACAAGAGACCCAGTACTTC
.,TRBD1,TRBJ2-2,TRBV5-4,CASSLGTGTTGELFF,TGTGCCAGCAGCTTGGGGACAGGGACCACCGGGGAGCTGTTTTTT
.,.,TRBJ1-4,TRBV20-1,CSATWRDTEKLFF,TGCAGTGCCACCTGGAGAGACACCGAAAAACTGTTTTTT
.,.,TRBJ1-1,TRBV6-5,CASGRGTTEAFF,TGTGCCAGCGGTCGGGGGACAACTGAAGCTTTCTTT
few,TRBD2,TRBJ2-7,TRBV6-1,CASSLAWREKVEQYF,TGTGCCAGCAGTCTAGCCTGGCGGGAGAAAGTTGAGCAGTACTTC
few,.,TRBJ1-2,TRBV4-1,CASSQGGGSGYGYTF,TGCGCCAGCAGCCAAGGGGGGGGGAGCGGCTATGGCTACACCTTC
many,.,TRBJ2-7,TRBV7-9,CASSRGTPVYEQYF,TGTGCCAGCAGCAGAGGGACTCCAGTCTACGAGCAGTACTTC
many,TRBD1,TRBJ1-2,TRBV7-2,CASSSYQDRGLGYTF,TGTGCCAGCAGCAGCTACCAGGACAGGGGGCTTGGCTACACCTTC
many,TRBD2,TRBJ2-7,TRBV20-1,CSAATEGLADYEQYF,TGCAGTGCTGCAACCGAGGGGCTAGCGGACTACGAGCAGTACTTC
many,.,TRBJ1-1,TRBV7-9,CASSTSHGAEAFF,TGTGCCAGCAGCACCTCCCACGGGGCTGAAGCTTTCTTT
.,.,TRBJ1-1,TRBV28,CASSFVQGRNTEAFF,TGTGCCAGCAGTTTTGTTCAGGGACGGAACACTGAAGCTTTCTTT
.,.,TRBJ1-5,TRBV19,CASSIRRARAVVQPQHF,TGTGCCAGTAGTATAAGAAGGGCCAGAGCTGTCGTCCAGCCCCAGCATTTT
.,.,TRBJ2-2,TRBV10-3,CAISGGAGVNTGELFF,TGTGCCATCAGTGGGGGCGCAGGGGTCAACACCGGGGAGCTGTTTTTT
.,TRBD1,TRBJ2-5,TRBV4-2,CASSPHRGLIGETRYF,TGTGCCAGCAGCCCCCACAGGGGCCTGATAGGAGAGACCCGGTACTTC
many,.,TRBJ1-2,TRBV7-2,CASSVTAGLSGYTF,TGTGCCAGCTCAGTTACAGCAGGGTTAAGTGGCTACACCTTC
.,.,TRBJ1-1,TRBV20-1,CSAKKSEAFF,TGCAGTGCTAAGAAATCTGAAGCTTTCTTT
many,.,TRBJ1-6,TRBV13,CASSLGSEGSPLHF,TGTGCCAGCAGCTTAGGTTCTGAGGGCTCACCCCTCCACTTT
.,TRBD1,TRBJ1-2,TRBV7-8,CASSPGGTANYGYTF,TGTGCCAGCAGCCCAGGTGGGACAGCTAACTATGGCTACACCTTC
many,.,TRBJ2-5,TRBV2,CASSEFHSPRETQYF,TGTGCCAGCAGTGAGTTCCACAGCCCTAGGGAGACCCAGTACTTC
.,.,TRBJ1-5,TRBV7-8,CASSSKWDLGRQPQHF,TGTGCCAGCAGCTCGAAATGGGACCTCGGGAGGCAGCCCCAGCATTTT
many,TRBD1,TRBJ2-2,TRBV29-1,CSVEGLTGGYTGELFF,TGCAGCGTTGAAGGCCTAACAGGGGGTTACACCGGGGAGCTGTTTTTT
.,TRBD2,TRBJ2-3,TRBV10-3,CAISEMVAGGDTQYF,TGTGCCATCAGCGAGATGGTAGCGGGAGGGGATACGCAGTATTTT
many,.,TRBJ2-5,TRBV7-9,CASSLAGRSQETQYF,TGTGCCAGCAGCTTAGCTGGTCGCAGCCAAGAGACCCAGTACTTC
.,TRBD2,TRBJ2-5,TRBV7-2,CASSQAEGLDGYTQYF,TGTGCCAGCAGCCAGGCCGAGGGACTAGACGGATATACGCAGTATTTC
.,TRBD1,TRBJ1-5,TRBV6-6,CASGYSRGSNQPQHF,TGTGCCAGCGGTTACTCCAGGGGGAGCAATCAGCCCCAGCATTTT
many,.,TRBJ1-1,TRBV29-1,CSVHPRYTEAFF,TGCAGCGTCCACCCCAGATACACTGAAGCTTTCTTT
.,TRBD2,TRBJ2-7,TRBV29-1,CSVEVSGSYEQYF,TGCAGCGTTGAAGTTAGCGGGAGCTACGAGCAGTACTTC
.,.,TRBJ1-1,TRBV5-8,CASSLFRGPDTEAFF,TGTGCCAGCAGCTTGTTTCGGGGGCCGGACACTGAAGCTTTCTTT
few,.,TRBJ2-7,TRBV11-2,CASSPTVRSYEQYF,TGTGCCAGCAGCCCGACAGTTAGGTCCTACGAGCAGTACTTC
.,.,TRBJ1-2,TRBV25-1,CASSASTEHGYTF,TGTGCCAGCAGTGCTAGTACGGAACATGGCTACACCTTC
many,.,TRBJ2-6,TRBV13,CASSSRLSGANVLTF,TGTGCCAGCAGCTCCCGGTTATCTGGGGCCAACGTCCTGACTTTC
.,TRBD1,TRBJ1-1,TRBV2,CASSTGVKIEAFF,TGTGCCAGCAGCACAGGGGTGAAAATCGAAGCTTTCTTT
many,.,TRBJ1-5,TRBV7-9,CASRPAQVDQPQHF,TGTGCCAGCAGGCCCGCCCAGGTGGATCAGCCCCAGCATTTT
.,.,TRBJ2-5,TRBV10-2,CASSEPGVDRKETQYF,TGCGCCAGCAGTGAGCCGGGGGTTGATCGGAAAGAGACCCAGTACTTC
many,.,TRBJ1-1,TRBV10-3,CAISRGGLGTEAFF,TGTGCCATCAGTCGGGGGGGATTGGGCACTGAAGCTTTCTTT
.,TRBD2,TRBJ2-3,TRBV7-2,CASSRHQLAGEKDTQYF,TGTGCCAGCAGCCGCCATCAACTAGCGGGAGAAAAAGATACGCAGTATTTT
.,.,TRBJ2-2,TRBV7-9,CASRADRWRETGELFF,TGTGCCAGCAGAGCTGACAGGTGGAGGGAAACCGGGGAGCTGTTTTTT
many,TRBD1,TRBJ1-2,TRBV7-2,CASTLSGQIYGYTF,TGTGCCAGCACCCTTTCGGGACAGATCTATGGCTACACCTTC
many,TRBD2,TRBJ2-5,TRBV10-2,CASRTPSGDETQYF,TGCGCCAGCAGAACTCCTAGCGGGGACGAGACCCAGTACTTC
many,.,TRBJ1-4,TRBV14,CASSQDARRNEKLFF,TGTGCCAGCAGCCAAGATGCCAGGCGGAATGAAAAACTGTTTTTT